A single count supports the clone carrying this TCR beta chain. The entry originates in a study of T cells in Graves' hyperthyroidism and ophthalmopathy. V shed 7 bases, J shed 5 bases, and the junction held 9 bases outside the gene matches. This CDR3 is built from 15 residues. CDR1 SGHTA and CDR2 FQGNSA come from the germline V gene. TCR beta CDR3 sequences were amplified from RNA transcripts. A first-round RT-PCR of the TCR CDR3 used the HTBI primer set. TCRdb re-called the multiplex PCR reads with MiXCR, one entry per CDR3 protein. The sample holds some 600,000 distinct CDR3 sequences; approximately 15% are singletons and the top ten take 5% to 7%.

Material for sequencing was blood. V usage is TRBV7-2 and J usage is TRBJ1-5, with 9 bases identical to TRBD1. This receptor was taken from a woman younger than 45 with Graves' hyperthyroidism that later progressed to Graves' ophthalmopathy. The CDR3 DNA reads TGTGCCAGCATCACGGGACAGGGAGGGCATCAGCCCCAGCATTTT. Translated, it gives CASITGQGGHQPQHF. Complete variable domain (other parts from reference TRBV7-2 and TRBJ1-5): GAGVSQSPSNKVTEKGKDVELRCDPISGHTALYWYRQSLGQGLEFLIYFQGNSAPDKSGLPSDRFSAERTGGSVSTLTIQRTQQEDSAVYLCASITGQGGHQPQHFGDGTRLSIL.